This TCR beta chain was sequenced during a study of blood T cells in healthy people across ages. The study's findings and limits: Relative to aged donors, long-lived donors carried more naive CD4+ cells and displayed higher diversity. Conclusively comparing naive with antigen-experienced cells was impossible with unsorted PBMCs. Investigators treated diversity estimates from one million T cells as underestimates. Significant beta diversity loss was already apparent by age approximately 40, declining roughly linearly.

Sample-barcoded 5' priming and a J-beta primer mix drove a second PCR of roughly 7 to 11 cycles. TCRdb fed the 5' RACE reads into MiXCR, producing one record per CDR3 protein. The sample lists fewer than 900,000 distinct CDR3 sequences, 49% occurring once. The sample holds a few counts of this clonotype. The antigen is unknown. CDR1 and CDR2 (germline): SGHVS, FQNEAQ. This CDR3 has 15 residues. J lost 5 bases, V lost 5 bases, and 9 bases had no gene match. V usage is TRBV7-8 and J usage is TRBJ2-5; 9 bases align to TRBD1. The sequencing sample was made of blood. The sequence was obtained from an older woman in good health. This CDR3 is CASSPNTGGGETQYF. The CDR3, as DNA: TGTGCCAGCAGCCCTAACACAGGGGGCGGTGAGACCCAGTACTTC. Filled out from reference TRBV7-8 and TRBJ2-5, the complete variable domain reads GAGVSQSPRYKVAKRGQDVALRCDPISGHVSLFWYQQALGQGPEFLTYFQNEAQLDKSGLPSDRFFAERPEGSVSTLKIQRTQQEDSAVYLCASSPNTGGGETQYFGPGTRLLVL.